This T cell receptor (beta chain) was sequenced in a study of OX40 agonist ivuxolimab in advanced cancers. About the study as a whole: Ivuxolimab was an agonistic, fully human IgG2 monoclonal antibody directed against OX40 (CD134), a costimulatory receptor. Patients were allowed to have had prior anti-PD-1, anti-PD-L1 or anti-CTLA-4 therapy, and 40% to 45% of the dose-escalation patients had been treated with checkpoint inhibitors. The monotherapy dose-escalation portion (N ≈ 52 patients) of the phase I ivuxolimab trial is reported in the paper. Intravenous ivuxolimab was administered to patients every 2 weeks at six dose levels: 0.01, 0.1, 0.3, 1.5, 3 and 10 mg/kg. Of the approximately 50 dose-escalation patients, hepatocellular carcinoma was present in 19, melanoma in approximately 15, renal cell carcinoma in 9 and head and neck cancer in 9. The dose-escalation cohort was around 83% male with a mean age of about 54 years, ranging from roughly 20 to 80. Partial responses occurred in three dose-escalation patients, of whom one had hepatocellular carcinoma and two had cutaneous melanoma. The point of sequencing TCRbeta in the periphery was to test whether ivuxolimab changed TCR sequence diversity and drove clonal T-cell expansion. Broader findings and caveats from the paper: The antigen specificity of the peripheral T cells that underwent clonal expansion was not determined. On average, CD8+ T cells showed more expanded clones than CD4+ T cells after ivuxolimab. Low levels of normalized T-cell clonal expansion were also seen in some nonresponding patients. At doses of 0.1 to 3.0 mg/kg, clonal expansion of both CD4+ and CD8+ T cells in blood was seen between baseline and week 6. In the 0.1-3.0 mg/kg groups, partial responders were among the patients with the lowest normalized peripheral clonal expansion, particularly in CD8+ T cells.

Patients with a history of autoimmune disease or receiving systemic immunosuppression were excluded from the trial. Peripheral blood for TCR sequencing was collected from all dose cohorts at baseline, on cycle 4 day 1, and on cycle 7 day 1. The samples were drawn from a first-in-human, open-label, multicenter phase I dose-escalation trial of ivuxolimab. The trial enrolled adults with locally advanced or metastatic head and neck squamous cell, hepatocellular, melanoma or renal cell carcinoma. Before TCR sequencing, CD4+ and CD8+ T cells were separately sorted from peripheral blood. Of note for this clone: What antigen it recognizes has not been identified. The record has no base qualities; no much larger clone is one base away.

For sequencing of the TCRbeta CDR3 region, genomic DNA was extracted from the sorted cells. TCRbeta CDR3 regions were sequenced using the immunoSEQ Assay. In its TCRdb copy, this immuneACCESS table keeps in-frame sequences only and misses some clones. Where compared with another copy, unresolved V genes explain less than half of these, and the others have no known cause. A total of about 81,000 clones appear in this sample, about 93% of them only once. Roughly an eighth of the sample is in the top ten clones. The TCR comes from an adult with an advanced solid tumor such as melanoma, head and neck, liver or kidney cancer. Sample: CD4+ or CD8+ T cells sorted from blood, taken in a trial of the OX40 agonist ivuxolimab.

Here the CDR3 is given as CASSFPGQVYEQYF. The DNA is as follows: TGTGCCAGCAGCTTCCCGGGACAGGTCTACGAGCAGTACTTC. The rearranged segments are TRBV7-2 and TRBJ2-5, with 8 junctional bases fitting TRBD1. Judging by the DNA end, TRBJ2-7 fits better; the J call may be wrong. Including cysteine and phenylalanine, the CDR3 has 14 amino acids. Only the CDR3 portion is preserved as DNA: 42 bases, with reading frame beginning at the first base. CDR1 is given as SGHTA and CDR2 as FQGNSA, both from the germline V gene.